Below, 9 T cell receptor beta chains from the same sample are listed, as sequenced in a study of T cell responses to AZD1222 COVID-19 vaccine. Data came from immunoSEQ multiplex PCR; TCRdb stores just in-frame clones and leaves some out. This sample carries some 280,000 clones, 94% of them seen once, and the ten largest clones take around 0.6%. The source material was peripheral blood, sampled 28 days after the second AZD1222 dose. These receptors originate from an adult who received the AZD1222 COVID-19 vaccine.

The V and J genes are TRBV7-8 and TRBJ1-1, with D hard to call. CDR1 and CDR2 from the germline V gene are SGHVS and FQNEAQ. V was trimmed by 1 base and J by 8 bases, leaving 8 bases between them. The CDR3 has 12 amino acids. The CDR3 DNA sequence: TGTGCCAGCAGCTTAGGACTGCTCGAAGCTTTCTTT. Translated, it gives CASSLGLLEAFF. Drawing the rest from reference TRBV7-8 and TRBJ1-1, the complete variable domain is GAGVSQSPRYKVAKRGQDVALRCDPISGHVSLFWYQQALGQGPEFLTYFQNEAQLDKSGLPSDRFFAERPEGSVSTLKIQRTQQEDSAVYLCASSLGLLEAFFGQGTRLTVV.

This sequence joins TRBV28 and TRBJ1-6; TRBD1 might be the D (5 bases). Germline V CDR1 and CDR2: MDHEN, SYDVKM. The CDR3 has 17 residues. V gave up 8 bases and J gave up 0 bases, with 17 bases separating them. CDR3 residues: CASLSGRVSSYNSPLHF. Written as DNA, the CDR3 is TGTGCCAGCCTTTCCGGCAGGGTGAGCTCCTATAATTCACCCCTCCACTTT.

This clone was seen a handful of times. The chain is built from TRBV28 and TRBJ2-7, with D possibly matching TRBD2 (6 bases). V dropped 6 bases and J dropped 9 bases, with 21 bases sitting between them. The CDR3 extends over 14 amino acids. Germline values: CDR1 MDHEN, CDR2 SYDVKM. The chain's CDR3 is CASSPGGLLRVQYF. CDR3 DNA: TGTGCCAGCAGCCCAGGAGGGCTCCTACGAGTGCAGTACTTC. Looking up the rest from reference TRBV28 and TRBJ2-7 gives the full variable domain: DVKVTQSSRYLVKRTGEKVFLECVQDMDHENMFWYRQDPGLGLRLIYFSYDVKMKEKGDIPEGYSVSREKKERFSLILESASTNQTSMYLCASSPGGLLRVQYFGPGTRLTVT.

J is TRBJ2-3 and V is TRBV27; TRBD2 matches at 9 bases. This CDR3 region has 14 residues. Germline V gene sequence: CDR1 MNHEY, CDR2 SMNVEV (reference sequence). The J segment lost 1 base and the V segment lost 6 bases, leaving 2 bases of the junction unmatched. The CDR3 is CASSQRGGTDTQYF. The CDR3 nucleotides are TGTGCCAGCAGCCAGCGGGGGGGCACAGATACGCAGTATTTT.

Regarding this clone: Other DNA sequences in this sample translate to the same CDR3. The genes are TRBV28 and TRBJ1-5, with unresolved D. Germline V lookup: CDR1 MDHEN, CDR2 SYDVKM. This CDR3 is built from 12 residues. Trimming removed 6 bases at V and 1 base at J, with 4 bases between. The CDR3 DNA reads as TGTGCCAGCAGAGGAAGCAATCAGCCCCAGCATTTT. Protein sequence: CASRGSNQPQHF.

This chain connects TRBV6-5 to TRBJ2-1, with a tentative D call TRBD2 (6 bases). V was clipped by 2 bases and J by 4 bases, with 15 bases between them. CDR3 length: 16 residues. Germline loops: CDR1 MNHEY, CDR2 SVGAGI. The CDR3 DNA is TGTGCCAGCAGTTACCCAAACGCCGGGGGTTACAATGAGCAGTTCTTC. Protein sequence: CASSYPNAGGYNEQFF.

The rearrangement links TRBV18 to TRBJ2-4; no reliable D call. V shed 0 bases and J shed 0 bases, with 9 bases lying between them. Germline V lookup: CDR1 KGHSH, CDR2 LQKENI. The CDR3 loop spans 16 amino acids. CDR3 residues: CASSPPDHLAKNIQYF. In DNA form, the CDR3 reads TGTGCCAGCTCACCACCGGACCACCTAGCCAAAAACATTCAGTACTTC.

The rearrangement joins TRBV13 to TRBJ2-7; D is unclear. Germline values: CDR1 PRHDT, CDR2 FYEKMQ (reference sequence). The V end was cut by 5 bases, the J end by 0 bases, with 5 bases between. The CDR3 spans 12 residues. The CDR3 region has the DNA TGTGCCAGCAGCCCGCACTCCTACGAGCAGTACTTC. It specifies CASSPHSYEQYF.

The rearrangement links TRBV5-4 to TRBJ2-5, with D possibly matching TRBD2 (5 bases). The CDR3 has 14 amino acids. Germline V gene data show CDR1 as SGHNT and CDR2 as YYREEE (reference sequence). The germline V and J ends were trimmed by 3 bases and 9 bases, with 18 bases remaining between them. CDR3 in amino acids: CASSSVAPGRAQYF. CDR3 nucleotide sequence: TGTGCCAGCAGCTCGGTAGCGCCCGGAAGGGCCCAGTACTTC.